The next 7 T cell receptor beta chains were all read from a single sample in a study of blood T cell repertoires in COVID-19. Using immunoSEQ multiplex PCR, the repertoire was profiled, and TCRdb retains in-frame clones only, with some absent. The data show approximately 220,000 clones, 65% to 85% seen once. Sample: peripheral blood. Source of these receptors: a woman in her twenties or thirties who had recovered from COVID-19.

CDR3: CASSLTVSYEQYF. The CDR3 DNA follows: TGCGCCAGCAGCTTGACGGTCTCCTACGAGCAGTACTTC. The rearrangement uses TRBV5-1 and TRBJ2-7; D unclear. This CDR3 has 13 residues. V was trimmed by 1 base and J by 0 bases, leaving 5 bases between them. The V gene's germline CDR1 is SGHRS and CDR2 YFSETQ. The full variable domain, completed using reference TRBV5-1 and TRBJ2-7, is KAGVTQTPRYLIKTRGQQVTLSCSPISGHRSVSWYQQTPGQGLQFLFEYFSETQRNKGNFPGRFSGRQFSNSRSEMNVSTLELGDSALYLCASSLTVSYEQYFGPGTRLTVT.

The CDR3 sequence is CASSSTEGVIQPQHF. The DNA for the CDR3 is TGTGCCAGCAGTTCTACTGAAGGGGTGATTCAGCCCCAGCATTTT. The chain recombines TRBV6-5 with TRBJ1-5, with D perhaps TRBD1 (5 bases). Trimming cost V 4 bases and J 6 bases, with 16 bases left between them. CDR3 size: 15 residues. Germline V gene lookup returns CDR1 MNHEY and CDR2 SVGAGI.

V and J are TRBV11-2 and TRBJ2-7; a possible D gene is TRBD2 (5 bases). The germline V and J ends were trimmed by 5 bases and 0 bases, with 17 bases remaining between them. The CDR3 is made up of 16 amino acids. CDR1 SGHAT and CDR2 FQNNGV come from the germline V gene. The CDR3 DNA follows: TGTGCCAGCAGCGCGGGCCCCCGCGGGTCCTCCTACGAGCAGTACTTC. It encodes CASSAGPRGSSYEQYF.

This chain links TRBV4-2 with TRBJ1-1, with 9 bases fitting TRBD1. Losses at the gene ends were 0 bases for V and 5 bases for J; bases not matched to a gene: 7. The CDR3 has 16 residues. Germline V gene data show CDR1 as LGHNA and CDR2 as YNFKEQ. CDR3 loop: CASSQDPGQGGTEAFF. The CDR3 nucleotides read TGTGCCAGCAGCCAAGATCCGGGACAGGGAGGGACTGAAGCTTTCTTT.

The sample holds many counts of this clone. This chain joins TRBV6-1 and TRBJ1-1; no definite D call. CDR1 is MNHNS and CDR2 is SASEGT in the germline V gene. CDR3 length: 17 amino acids. V was cut by 3 bases and J by 0 bases, with 17 bases left in between. In DNA, the CDR3 is TGTGCCAGCAGTGACAGTGAAGGAGGGTTCATGAACACTGAAGCTTTCTTT. This codes for CASSDSEGGFMNTEAFF.

The V call is TRBV28, the J call TRBJ1-1; D is undetermined. V lost 6 bases, J lost 4 bases, and 9 bases lay in between. This CDR3 spans 12 amino acids. The V gene's germline CDR1 is MDHEN and CDR2 SYDVKM. CDR3 DNA: TGTGCCAGCAGGACTTCTTTCACTGAAGCTTTCTTT. Residues: CASRTSFTEAFF.

The chain has TRBV7-2 and TRBJ1-4; TRBD1 is a possible D gene (5 bases). The V gene lost 6 bases and the J gene lost 8 bases, with 19 bases spanning the gap. The CDR3 loop spans 15 amino acids. CDR1 and CDR2 from the germline V gene are SGHTA and FQGNSA. In nucleotides, the CDR3 is TGTGCCAGCAGGGACGCGGGGGGGGGAAGCGAAAAACTGTTTTTT. Its protein product is CASRDAGGGSEKLFF.